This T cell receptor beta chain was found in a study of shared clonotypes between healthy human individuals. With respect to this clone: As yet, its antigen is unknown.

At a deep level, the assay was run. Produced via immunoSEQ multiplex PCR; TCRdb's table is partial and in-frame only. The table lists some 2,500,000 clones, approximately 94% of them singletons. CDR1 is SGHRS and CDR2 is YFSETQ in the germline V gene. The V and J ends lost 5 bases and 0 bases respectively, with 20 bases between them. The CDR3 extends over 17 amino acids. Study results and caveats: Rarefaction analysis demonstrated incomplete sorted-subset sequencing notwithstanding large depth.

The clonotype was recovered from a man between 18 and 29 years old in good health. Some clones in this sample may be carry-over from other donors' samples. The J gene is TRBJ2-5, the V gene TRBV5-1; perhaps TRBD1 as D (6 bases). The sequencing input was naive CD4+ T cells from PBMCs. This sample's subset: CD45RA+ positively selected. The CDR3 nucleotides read TGCGCCAGCAGTGCCCCCCCGGGACAAGAGAACCAAGAGACCCAGTACTTC. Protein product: CASSAPPGQENQETQYF.